Each of the 11 T cell receptor beta chains below was sequenced from the same sample in a study of blood T cell repertoires in COVID-19 (dated by TCRdb to between 2020 and 2021). Libraries were constructed by the immunoSEQ multiplex PCR assay. Sourced from immuneACCESS, this table was stored by TCRdb with only in-frame sequences that have V and J called. A share of the clones is absent; for the studies checked, an unresolved V gene accounts for under half, and the remainder has no known explanation. In all, the sample holds around 200,000 clones, and roughly 80% of those were seen once. The ten biggest clones cover roughly 12% of the sample. The sequencing sample was made of peripheral blood. The receptors here all came from a woman in her fifties or sixties with acute or convalescent COVID-19.

The chain recombines TRBV10-3 with TRBJ1-5, with D unresolved. Germline loops: CDR1 ENHRY, CDR2 SYGVKD. Deletions cut 6 bases from V and 4 bases from J, with 10 bases between. There are 13 residues in the CDR3. CDR3: CAISDVTNQPQHF. The CDR3, as DNA: TGTGCCATCAGCGACGTGACAAATCAGCCCCAGCATTTT.

This chain uses TRBV9 with TRBJ1-4, with 7 nucleotides matching TRBD1. The CDR3 has 15 residues. V was pared by 4 bases and J by 5 bases, with 8 bases of the junction left unmatched. Germline CDR1 and CDR2: SGDLS and YYNGEE. The CDR3 loop reads CASSLYRDRNEKLFF. CDR3 DNA: TGTGCCAGCAGCTTGTACCGGGACAGAAATGAAAAACTGTTTTTT. The full variable domain, with the rest looked up from reference TRBV9 and TRBJ1-4, is DSGVTQTPKHLITATGQRVTLRCSPRSGDLSVYWYQQSLDQGLQFLIQYYNGEERAKGNILERFSAQQFPDLHSELNLSSLELGDSALYFCASSLYRDRNEKLFFGSGTQLSVL.

The chain is built from TRBV18 and TRBJ1-2; no definite D call. The CDR3 spans 13 residues. Germline CDR1 KGHSH, CDR2 LQKENI. V gave up 3 bases and J gave up 2 bases, with 7 bases separating them. CDR3 sequence (DNA): TGTGCCAGCTCACCTGAGGAGAACTATGGCTACACCTTC. Protein sequence: CASSPEENYGYTF.

This clone was observed a few times. The chain combines TRBV24-1 with TRBJ1-4, with D tentatively TRBD1 (6 bases). The ends were cut back, 7 bases at V and 5 bases at J, with 19 bases in the middle. The CDR3 totals 16 residues. The V gene's germline CDR1 is KGHDR and CDR2 SFDVKD. CDR3 sequence: CATSDPGGGGNEKLFF. The DNA of the CDR3 is TGTGCCACCAGCGACCCTGGGGGCGGAGGAAATGAAAAACTGTTTTTT.

V usage is TRBV28 and J usage is TRBJ1-2, with D maybe TRBD1 (6 bases). The CDR3 consists of 13 residues. Germline CDR1 is MDHEN and CDR2 is SYDVKM. V was trimmed by 6 bases and J by 6 bases, leaving 14 bases between them. This chain's CDR3 is CASSQGPFDGYTF. CDR3 nucleotides: TGTGCCAGCAGCCAGGGGCCGTTCGATGGCTACACCTTC.

This chain connects TRBV5-5 to TRBJ2-5, with unresolved D. The germline gives CDR1 SGHKS, CDR2 YYEKEE (reference sequence). Trimming left V 0 bases short and J 1 base short, with 4 bases between. The CDR3 loop spans 13 amino acids. The CDR3 reads CASSLASQETQYF. DNA of the CDR3: TGTGCCAGCAGCTTGGCCAGCCAAGAGACCCAGTACTTC. Full variable domain (outside the CDR3, taken from reference TRBV5-5 and TRBJ2-5): DAGVTQSPTHLIKTRGQQVTLRCSPISGHKSVSWYQQVLGQGPQFIFQYYEKEERGRGNFPDRFSARQFPNYSSELNVNALLLGDSALYLCASSLASQETQYFGPGTRLLVL.

This clone was found a few times. This chain joins TRBV7-9 and TRBJ1-3, with D maybe TRBD1 (5 bases). V lost 4 bases, J lost 6 bases, and 22 bases lay in between. CDR1 is SEHNR, CDR2 FQNEAQ, per germline (reference sequence). This CDR3 has 17 amino acids. This CDR3 reads CASSSPQGRASENTIYF. The CDR3 DNA follows: TGTGCCAGCAGCTCCCCGCAGGGTCGGGCGTCCGAAAACACCATATATTTT.

The V gene is TRBV30, the J gene TRBJ2-7; D possibly corresponds to TRBD2 (5 bases). The CDR3 consists of 14 residues. The V end lost 1 base, the J end lost 5 bases, and 15 bases lay between the germline ends. CDR1 is GTSNPN, CDR2 SVGIG, per germline (reference sequence). The CDR3 region is CAWSGGVGTNEQYF. In DNA form, the CDR3 reads TGTGCCTGGAGTGGGGGAGTGGGTACCAACGAGCAGTACTTC.

This clone has just one count. This rearrangement joins TRBV30 to TRBJ2-3, with 8 positions matching TRBD2. Trimming took 2 bases from V and 9 from J; bases not matched to a gene: 13. The CDR3 sequence is 15 residues long. Germline V gives CDR1 GTSNPN, CDR2 SVGIG (reference sequence). The DNA for the CDR3 is TGTGCCTGGAGTAAAGGGACTAGGTCGGTCCGCACGCAGTATTTT. Its translation is CAWSKGTRSVRTQYF.

J is TRBJ2-3 and V is TRBV5-6, with 12 bases aligning to TRBD2. Trimming removed 3 bases from V and 2 bases from J; junction bases left unmatched: 4. The germline gives CDR1 SGHDT, CDR2 YYEEEE. This CDR3 contains 16 residues. The DNA of the CDR3 is TGTGCCAGCAGCTATCTAGCGGGGGGGCCCACAGATACGCAGTATTTT. Residues: CASSYLAGGPTDTQYF.

Here the CDR3 reads CASRNGQGRGEAFF. CDR3 DNA: TGTGCCAGCAGGAACGGACAGGGACGAGGTGAAGCTTTCTTT. V gene TRBV5-4 combines with J gene TRBJ1-1, with 8 bases lining up with TRBD1. The trim removed 5 bases at V and 7 bases at J, leaving 10 bases unmatched. CDR1 and CDR2 (germline): SGHNT, YYREEE (reference sequence). CDR3 length: 14 amino acids. The full variable domain, rest sourced from reference TRBV5-4 and TRBJ1-1, is ETGVTQSPTHLIKTRGQQVTLRCSSQSGHNTVSWYQQALGQGPQFIFQYYREEENGRGNFPPRFSGLQFPNYSSELNVNALELDDSALYLCASRNGQGRGEAFFGQGTRLTVV.